A selection of T cell receptor beta chains follows, all from one sample in a study of shared clonotypes between healthy human individuals. Profiling relied on immunoSEQ multiplex PCR, and the TCRdb table lists in-frame clones only, not all of them. Here the sample spans roughly 500,000 clones, approximately 94% being singletons. Sequencing input: naive CD4+ T cells sorted from blood. These receptors were taken from a young woman in good health. Both conserved end residues are part of each CDR3. A D gene is named only where the DNA matches it firmly. Clone sizes are given selectively: once, few, many, or a class where the clone is expanded.

cdr3_nt: TGTGCCATCAGTGAGTCCGGGGCTGCACAAGAGACCCAGTACTTC; cdr3_aa: CAISESGAAQETQYF; j_call: TRBJ2-5; v_call: TRBV10-3; clone_size: -; d_call: -
cdr3_nt: TGTGCCAGCAGTTTATCGAGAGCGGGAGGGCGAGAGACCCAGTACTTC; cdr3_aa: CASSLSRAGGRETQYF; j_call: TRBJ2-5; v_call: TRBV27; clone_size: -; d_call: TRBD2
cdr3_nt: TGCGCCAGCAGCTTCGACAGCCTTTCCGCTGAAGCTTTCTTT; cdr3_aa: CASSFDSLSAEAFF; j_call: TRBJ1-1; v_call: TRBV5-1; clone_size: -; d_call: -
cdr3_nt: TGTGCCAGCAGCTTTCCAGGGCTTTGGGGCGAGCAGTACTTC; cdr3_aa: CASSFPGLWGEQYF; j_call: TRBJ2-7; v_call: TRBV5-5; clone_size: once; d_call: -
cdr3_nt: TGCGCCAGCATATTAGCGGGAGGGCCAGAGACGCAGTATTTT; cdr3_aa: CASILAGGPETQYF; j_call: TRBJ2-3; v_call: TRBV23-1; clone_size: -; d_call: TRBD2
cdr3_nt: TGCGCCAGCAGCCAAAGAGGGGGCGGGAGTTCCTACAATGAGCAGTTCTTC; cdr3_aa: CASSQRGGGSSYNEQFF; j_call: TRBJ2-1; v_call: TRBV4-1; clone_size: -; d_call: -
cdr3_nt: TGCGCCAGCAGCCCTCAATTTACAGGGGACCCGTACTTC; cdr3_aa: CASSPQFTGDPYF; j_call: TRBJ2-4; v_call: TRBV4-1; clone_size: once; d_call: TRBD1
cdr3_nt: TGTGCCAGTAGCACCGGGACCGCCGTCTACGAGCAGTACTTC; cdr3_aa: CASSTGTAVYEQYF; j_call: TRBJ2-7; v_call: TRBV19; clone_size: -; d_call: -
cdr3_nt: TGTGCCACCAGCAGAGATCTCGAGTGGGGGGTATACCAAGAGACCCAGTACTTC; cdr3_aa: CATSRDLEWGVYQETQYF; j_call: TRBJ2-5; v_call: TRBV15; clone_size: -; d_call: -
cdr3_nt: TGCGCCAGCTGCCCCAGGACGGCAACTAATGAAAAACTGTTTTTT; cdr3_aa: CASCPRTATNEKLFF; j_call: TRBJ1-4; v_call: TRBV5-1; clone_size: once; d_call: -
cdr3_nt: TGTGCCAGCAGTCCAGCGGGAGTTGGCACCGGGGAGCTGTTTTTT; cdr3_aa: CASSPAGVGTGELFF; j_call: TRBJ2-2; v_call: TRBV28; clone_size: -; d_call: TRBD2
cdr3_nt: TGTGCCAGCTCACAATGGCCGACCCGGGACAGGACGCGGTCTGGGCTGTTTTTT; cdr3_aa: CASSQWPTRDRTRSGLFF; j_call: TRBJ2-2; v_call: TRBV18; clone_size: -; d_call: TRBD1
cdr3_nt: TGTGCCAGCAGCAAAGGGGGGAATAATGAAAAACTGTTTTTT; cdr3_aa: CASSKGGNNEKLFF; j_call: TRBJ1-4; v_call: TRBV28; clone_size: -; d_call: -
cdr3_nt: TGTGCCAGCAGCCTAAACCCGGGGGACGAGCAGTACTTC; cdr3_aa: CASSLNPGDEQYF; j_call: TRBJ2-7; v_call: TRBV7-2; clone_size: -; d_call: -
cdr3_nt: TGTGCCAGCAGCGCACACCTTACAGGGAGGACAGATACGCAGTATTTT; cdr3_aa: CASSAHLTGRTDTQYF; j_call: TRBJ2-3; v_call: TRBV2; clone_size: -; d_call: -
cdr3_nt: TGTGCCAGCAGCGTAGCAACCCTGAGCTCCTACAATGAGCAGTTCTTC; cdr3_aa: CASSVATLSSYNEQFF; j_call: TRBJ2-1; v_call: TRBV9; clone_size: -; d_call: -
cdr3_nt: TGTGCCAGCAGCGTAGTGCAGGGGGCTAGGTACAATGAGCAGTTCTTC; cdr3_aa: CASSVVQGARYNEQFF; j_call: TRBJ2-1; v_call: TRBV9; clone_size: -; d_call: TRBD1
cdr3_nt: TGTGCCAGCAGTTCCCCCAGCGGGAGTCAATACGAGCAGTACTTC; cdr3_aa: CASSSPSGSQYEQYF; j_call: TRBJ2-7; v_call: TRBV28; clone_size: -; d_call: TRBD2
cdr3_nt: TGTGCCAGCAGTAGGAACAATGAGCAGTTCTTC; cdr3_aa: CASSRNNEQFF; j_call: TRBJ2-1; v_call: TRBV28; clone_size: -; d_call: -
cdr3_nt: TGTGCCAGTAGTCATGGCAGGGAACAGCCCCAGCATTTT; cdr3_aa: CASSHGREQPQHF; j_call: TRBJ1-5; v_call: TRBV19; clone_size: -; d_call: -
cdr3_nt: TGCGCCAGCAGCGAAGACCAGGGAAGCGAGCAGTACTTC; cdr3_aa: CASSEDQGSEQYF; j_call: TRBJ2-7; v_call: TRBV10-1; clone_size: -; d_call: -
cdr3_nt: TGTGCCAGCAGTTCAAGGGATTTGAACACTGAAGCTTTCTTT; cdr3_aa: CASSSRDLNTEAFF; j_call: TRBJ1-1; v_call: TRBV5-4; clone_size: -; d_call: -
cdr3_nt: TGTGCCAGCAGCATAGAGGGGGCAGACCCGGGGACCCAGTACTTC; cdr3_aa: CASSIEGADPGTQYF; j_call: TRBJ2-5; v_call: TRBV9; clone_size: -; d_call: TRBD1
cdr3_nt: TGTGCCAGCAGTAACGCTAGACTACCACCCTACGAGCAGTACTTC; cdr3_aa: CASSNARLPPYEQYF; j_call: TRBJ2-7; v_call: TRBV14; clone_size: -; d_call: -
cdr3_nt: TGCGCCAGCAGCTTGGATTCGGGAAGCGGGGAGCTGTTTTTT; cdr3_aa: CASSLDSGSGELFF; j_call: TRBJ2-2; v_call: TRBV5-1; clone_size: -; d_call: -
cdr3_nt: TGTGCCAGTACCAGCCGGGGGACAGACGAAGCTTTCTTT; cdr3_aa: CASTSRGTDEAFF; j_call: TRBJ1-1; v_call: TRBV19; clone_size: -; d_call: TRBD1
cdr3_nt: TGTGCCAGCAGCTTGGGGGGCCGACAGGCCACGGGGTATGGCTACACCTTC; cdr3_aa: CASSLGGRQATGYGYTF; j_call: TRBJ1-2; v_call: TRBV5-6; clone_size: once; d_call: -
cdr3_nt: TGTGCCAGCAGCTTAGGGGCCCTTAAAAACATTCAGTACTTC; cdr3_aa: CASSLGALKNIQYF; j_call: TRBJ2-4; v_call: TRBV7-2; clone_size: -; d_call: -
cdr3_nt: TGTGCCTGGAGTGTACTCTACGAGCAGTACTTC; cdr3_aa: CAWSVLYEQYF; j_call: TRBJ2-7; v_call: TRBV30; clone_size: -; d_call: -
cdr3_nt: TGTGCCAGCAGTGAAGCGCTAGGGACAGGGAGAGACAATGAGCAGTTCTTC; cdr3_aa: CASSEALGTGRDNEQFF; j_call: TRBJ2-1; v_call: TRBV2; clone_size: once; d_call: TRBD1
cdr3_nt: TGTGCCAGCTCACAGGCAAGCCCGACTGGGAACCAAGAGACCCAGTACTTC; cdr3_aa: CASSQASPTGNQETQYF; j_call: TRBJ2-5; v_call: TRBV18; clone_size: once; d_call: -
cdr3_nt: TGCGCCAGCAGCTTAACCCCTGGGGGGACCTCCAACACCGGGGAGCTGTTTTTT; cdr3_aa: CASSLTPGGTSNTGELFF; j_call: TRBJ2-2; v_call: TRBV5-1; clone_size: -; d_call: -
cdr3_nt: TGTGCCTGGAGGGGACAGGGGGAATCACCCCTCCACTTT; cdr3_aa: CAWRGQGESPLHF; j_call: TRBJ1-6; v_call: TRBV30; clone_size: -; d_call: TRBD1
cdr3_nt: TGTGCCAGCTCACCCCAGGGCCACGAGCAGTACTTC; cdr3_aa: CASSPQGHEQYF; j_call: TRBJ2-7; v_call: TRBV18; clone_size: once; d_call: -
cdr3_nt: TGTGCCAGCAGCTTGGAGCAGGGGGGCACCGGGGAGCTGTTTTTT; cdr3_aa: CASSLEQGGTGELFF; j_call: TRBJ2-2; v_call: TRBV5-4; clone_size: -; d_call: -
cdr3_nt: TGTGCCAGTAGTATAGGCCAGGGGGGATACGAGCAGTACTTC; cdr3_aa: CASSIGQGGYEQYF; j_call: TRBJ2-7; v_call: TRBV19; clone_size: -; d_call: -
cdr3_nt: TGTGCCAGCAGACTAGCAAGCTCCTATAATTCACCCCTCCACTTT; cdr3_aa: CASRLASSYNSPLHF; j_call: TRBJ1-6; v_call: TRBV2; clone_size: -; d_call: -
cdr3_nt: TGTGCCAGCTCACCACTTGACAGGCAAGCAACTAATGAAAAACTGTTTTTT; cdr3_aa: CASSPLDRQATNEKLFF; j_call: TRBJ1-4; v_call: TRBV18; clone_size: once; d_call: -
cdr3_nt: TGTGCCAGCAGCATACTACAGGGGAGCACTGAAGCTTTCTTT; cdr3_aa: CASSILQGSTEAFF; j_call: TRBJ1-1; v_call: TRBV11-2; clone_size: -; d_call: TRBD1
cdr3_nt: TGTGCCAGCAGCTTGGAAAGCGGGAGAGGCTACGAGCAGTACTTC; cdr3_aa: CASSLESGRGYEQYF; j_call: TRBJ2-7; v_call: TRBV5-4; clone_size: -; d_call: TRBD2
cdr3_nt: TGTGCCAGCAGCCACCCACTGACAGTGGCCTCCTACGAGCAGTACTTC; cdr3_aa: CASSHPLTVASYEQYF; j_call: TRBJ2-7; v_call: TRBV4-2; clone_size: -; d_call: -
cdr3_nt: TGTGCCAGCAGCTCTTACACTAGCGTCGCCGGGGAGCTGTTTTTT; cdr3_aa: CASSSYTSVAGELFF; j_call: TRBJ2-2; v_call: TRBV5-6; clone_size: -; d_call: TRBD2
cdr3_nt: TGTGCCAGCAGTGAACTGACACAGTACAATGAGCAGTTCTTC; cdr3_aa: CASSELTQYNEQFF; j_call: TRBJ2-1; v_call: TRBV2; clone_size: -; d_call: -
cdr3_nt: TGTGCCAGCAGCCCCCCCGAGGGCGGGAGCCACAATGAGCAGTTCTTC; cdr3_aa: CASSPPEGGSHNEQFF; j_call: TRBJ2-1; v_call: TRBV7-9; clone_size: once; d_call: TRBD2
cdr3_nt: TGTGCCAGCTCCGCTCGGGGGGCTTCCTACGAGCAGTACTTC; cdr3_aa: CASSARGASYEQYF; j_call: TRBJ2-7; v_call: TRBV5-6; clone_size: -; d_call: -
cdr3_nt: TGTGCCAGCAGGAGACAGGCCAGCACAGATACGCAGTATTTT; cdr3_aa: CASRRQASTDTQYF; j_call: TRBJ2-3; v_call: TRBV14; clone_size: once; d_call: -
cdr3_nt: TGTGCCAGCATGGACAGACACACAGATACGCAGTATTTT; cdr3_aa: CASMDRHTDTQYF; j_call: TRBJ2-3; v_call: TRBV2; clone_size: -; d_call: -